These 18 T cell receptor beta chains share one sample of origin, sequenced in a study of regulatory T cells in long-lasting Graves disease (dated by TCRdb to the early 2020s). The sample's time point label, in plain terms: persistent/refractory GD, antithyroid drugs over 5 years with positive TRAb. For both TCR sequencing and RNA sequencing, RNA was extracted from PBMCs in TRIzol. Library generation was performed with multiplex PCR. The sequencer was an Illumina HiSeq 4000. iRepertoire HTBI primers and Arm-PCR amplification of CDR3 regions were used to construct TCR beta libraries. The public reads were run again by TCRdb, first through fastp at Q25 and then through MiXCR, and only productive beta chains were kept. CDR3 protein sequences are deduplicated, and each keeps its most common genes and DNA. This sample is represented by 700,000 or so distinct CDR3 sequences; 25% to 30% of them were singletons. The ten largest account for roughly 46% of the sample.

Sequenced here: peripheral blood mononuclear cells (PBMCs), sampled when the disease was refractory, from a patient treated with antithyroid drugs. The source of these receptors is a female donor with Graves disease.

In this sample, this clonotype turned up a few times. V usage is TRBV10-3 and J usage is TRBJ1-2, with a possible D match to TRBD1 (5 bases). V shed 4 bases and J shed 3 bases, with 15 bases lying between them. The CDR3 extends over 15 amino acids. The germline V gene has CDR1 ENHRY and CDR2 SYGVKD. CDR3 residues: CAISGSGPSDYGYTF. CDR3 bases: TGTGCCATCAGTGGATCGGGACCATCTGACTATGGCTACACCTTC.

In DNA form, the CDR3 reads TGTGCCAGCAGCCGACTCGGGCGGGAGCAGTACTTC. Its protein is CASSRLGREQYF. The chain joins TRBV11-1 to TRBJ2-7; no firm D call. The CDR3 is 12 residues long. CDR1 and CDR2 (germline): SGHAT, FQDESV (reference sequence). Trimming removed 5 bases from V and 7 bases from J, with 12 bases in between.

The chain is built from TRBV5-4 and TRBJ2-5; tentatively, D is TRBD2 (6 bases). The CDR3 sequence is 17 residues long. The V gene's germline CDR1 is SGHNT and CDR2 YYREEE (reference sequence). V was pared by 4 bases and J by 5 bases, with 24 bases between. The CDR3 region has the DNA TGTGCCAGCAGCGGGCGGTTAACAAGGGGCGCGGGGGAGACCCAGTACTTC. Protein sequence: CASSGRLTRGAGETQYF.

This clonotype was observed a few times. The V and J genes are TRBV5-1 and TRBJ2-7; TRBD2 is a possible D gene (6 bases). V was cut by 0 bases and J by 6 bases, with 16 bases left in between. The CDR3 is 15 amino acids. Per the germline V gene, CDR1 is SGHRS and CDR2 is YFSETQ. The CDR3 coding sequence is TGCGCCAGCAGCTTGGCCGAGGCAGGGAGGACCGAGCAGTACTTC. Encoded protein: CASSLAEAGRTEQYF. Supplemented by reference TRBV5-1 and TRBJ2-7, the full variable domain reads KAGVTQTPRYLIKTRGQQVTLSCSPISGHRSVSWYQQTPGQGLQFLFEYFSETQRNKGNFPGRFSGRQFSNSRSEMNVSTLELGDSALYLCASSLAEAGRTEQYFGPGTRLTVT.

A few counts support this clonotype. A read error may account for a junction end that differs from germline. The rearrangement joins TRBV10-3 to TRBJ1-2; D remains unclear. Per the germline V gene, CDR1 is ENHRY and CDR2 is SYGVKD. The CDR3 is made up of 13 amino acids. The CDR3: CAISESPEIEVHF. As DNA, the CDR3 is TGTGCCATCAGTGAGTCCCCCGAAATTGAAGTGCACTTC.

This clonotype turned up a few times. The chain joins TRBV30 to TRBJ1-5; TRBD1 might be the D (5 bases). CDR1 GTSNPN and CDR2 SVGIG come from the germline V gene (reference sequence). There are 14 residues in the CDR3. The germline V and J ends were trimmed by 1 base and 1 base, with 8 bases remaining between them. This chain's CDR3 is CAWSGDRSNQPQHF. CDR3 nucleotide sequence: TGTGCCTGGAGTGGAGACAGAAGCAATCAGCCCCAGCATTTT.

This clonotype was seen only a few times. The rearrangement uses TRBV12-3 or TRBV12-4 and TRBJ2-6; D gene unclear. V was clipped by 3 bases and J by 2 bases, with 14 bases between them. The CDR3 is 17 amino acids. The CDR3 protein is CASSFPTREAGANVLTF. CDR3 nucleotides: TGTGCCAGCAGTTTTCCCACCCGAGAGGCTGGGGCCAACGTCCTGACTTTC.

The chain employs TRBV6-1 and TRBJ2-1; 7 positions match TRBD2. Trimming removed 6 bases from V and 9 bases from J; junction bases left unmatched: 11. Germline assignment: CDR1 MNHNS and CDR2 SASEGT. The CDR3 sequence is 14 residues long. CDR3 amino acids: CASSGGSSRVEQFF. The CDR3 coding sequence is TGTGCCAGCAGCGGGGGGTCTAGCCGTGTTGAGCAGTTCTTC.

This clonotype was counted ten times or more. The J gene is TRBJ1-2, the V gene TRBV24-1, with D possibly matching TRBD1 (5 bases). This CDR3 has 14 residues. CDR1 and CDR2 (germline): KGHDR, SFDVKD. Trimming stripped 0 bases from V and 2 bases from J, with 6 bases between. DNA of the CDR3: TGTGCCACCAGTGATTTGAAGGGGAACTATGGCTACACCTTC. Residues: CATSDLKGNYGYTF.

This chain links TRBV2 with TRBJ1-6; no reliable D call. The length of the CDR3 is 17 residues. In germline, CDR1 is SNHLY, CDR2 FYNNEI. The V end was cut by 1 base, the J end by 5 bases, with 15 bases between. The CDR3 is CASSEGGFHRDNSPLHF. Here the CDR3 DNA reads TGTGCCAGCAGTGAAGGCGGCTTCCACCGAGATAATTCACCCCTCCACTTT.

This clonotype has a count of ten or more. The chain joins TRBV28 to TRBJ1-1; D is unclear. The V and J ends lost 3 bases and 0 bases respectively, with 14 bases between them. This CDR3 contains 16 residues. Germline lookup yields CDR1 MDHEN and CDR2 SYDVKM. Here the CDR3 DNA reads TGTGCCAGCAGTTTCACGCCCTTCCTCTTGAACACTGAAGCTTTCTTT. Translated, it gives CASSFTPFLLNTEAFF.

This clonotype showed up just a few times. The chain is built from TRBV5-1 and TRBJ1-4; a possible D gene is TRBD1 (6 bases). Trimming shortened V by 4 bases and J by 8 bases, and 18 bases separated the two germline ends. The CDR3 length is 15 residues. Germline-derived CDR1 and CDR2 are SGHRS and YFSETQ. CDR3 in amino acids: CASSGGRSLTEKLFF. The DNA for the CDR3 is TGCGCCAGCAGCGGGGGGCGGTCCCTCACGGAAAAACTGTTTTTT.

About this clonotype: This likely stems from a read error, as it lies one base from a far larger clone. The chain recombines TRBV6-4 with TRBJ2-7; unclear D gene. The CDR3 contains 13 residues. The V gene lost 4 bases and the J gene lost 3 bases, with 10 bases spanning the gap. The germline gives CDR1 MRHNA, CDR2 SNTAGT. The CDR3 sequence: CASSVPRVYEQYF. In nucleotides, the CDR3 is TGTGCCAGCAGTGTTCCCCGGGTCTACGAGCAGTACTTC.

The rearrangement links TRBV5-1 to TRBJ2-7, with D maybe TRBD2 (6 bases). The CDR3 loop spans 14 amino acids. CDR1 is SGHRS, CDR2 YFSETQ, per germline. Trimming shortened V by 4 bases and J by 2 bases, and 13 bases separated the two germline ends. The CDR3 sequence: CASSHAGRPYEQYF. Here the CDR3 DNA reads TGCGCCAGCAGCCACGCGGGGCGGCCCTACGAGCAGTACTTC.

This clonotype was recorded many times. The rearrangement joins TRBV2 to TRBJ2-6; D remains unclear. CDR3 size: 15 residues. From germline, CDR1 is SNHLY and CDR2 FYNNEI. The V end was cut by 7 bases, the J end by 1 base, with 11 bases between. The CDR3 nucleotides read TGTGCCAGCAAGCTGGACGGGTCTGGGGCCAACGTCCTGACTTTC. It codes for CASKLDGSGANVLTF. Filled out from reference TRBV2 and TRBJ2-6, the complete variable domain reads EPEVTQTPSHQVTQMGQEVILRCVPISNHLYFYWYRQILGQKVEFLVSFYNNEISEKSEIFDDQFSVERPDGSNFTLKIRSTKLEDSAMYFCASKLDGSGANVLTFGAGSRLTVL.

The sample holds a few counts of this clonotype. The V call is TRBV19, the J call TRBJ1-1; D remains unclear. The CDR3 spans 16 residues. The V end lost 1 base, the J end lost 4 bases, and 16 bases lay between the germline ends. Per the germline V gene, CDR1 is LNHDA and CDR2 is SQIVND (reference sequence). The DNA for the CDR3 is TGTGCCAGTAGTATAGGGCACCGGGCGTGGGTCACTGAAGCTTTCTTT. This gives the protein CASSIGHRAWVTEAFF.

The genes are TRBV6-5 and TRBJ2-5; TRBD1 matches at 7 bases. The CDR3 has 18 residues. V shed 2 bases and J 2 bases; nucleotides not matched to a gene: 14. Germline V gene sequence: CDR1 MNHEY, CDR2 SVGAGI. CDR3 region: CASSYGRQGGVGQETQYF. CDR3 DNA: TGTGCCAGCAGTTACGGTAGACAGGGTGGGGTAGGGCAAGAGACCCAGTACTTC.

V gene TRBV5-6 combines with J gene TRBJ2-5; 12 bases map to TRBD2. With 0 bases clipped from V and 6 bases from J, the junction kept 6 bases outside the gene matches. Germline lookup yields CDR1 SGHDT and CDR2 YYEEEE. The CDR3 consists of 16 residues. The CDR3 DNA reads TGTGCCAGCAGCTTGGAAAGACTAGCGGGAGTACAGACCCAGTACTTC. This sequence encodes CASSLERLAGVQTQYF.